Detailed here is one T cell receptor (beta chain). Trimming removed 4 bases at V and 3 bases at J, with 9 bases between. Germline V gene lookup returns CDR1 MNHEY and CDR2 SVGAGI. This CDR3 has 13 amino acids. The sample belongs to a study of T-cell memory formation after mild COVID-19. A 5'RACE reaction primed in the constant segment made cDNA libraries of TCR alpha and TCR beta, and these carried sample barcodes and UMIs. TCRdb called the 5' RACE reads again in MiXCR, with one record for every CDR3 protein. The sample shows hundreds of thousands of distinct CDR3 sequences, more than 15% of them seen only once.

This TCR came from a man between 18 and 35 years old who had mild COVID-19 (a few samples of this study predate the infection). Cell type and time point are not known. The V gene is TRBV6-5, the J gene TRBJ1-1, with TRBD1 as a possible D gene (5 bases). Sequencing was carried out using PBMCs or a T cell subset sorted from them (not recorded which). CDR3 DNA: TGTGCCAGCAGTTCGAGGGGTGACACTGAAGCTTTCTTT. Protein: CASSSRGDTEAFF.